This T cell receptor (beta chain) was sequenced for a study of cytomegalovirus exposure and HLA in healthy donors. In this sample, this clone turned up once. The antigen is not known. The V segment lost 5 bases and the J segment 2 bases; nucleotides outside the gene matches: 6. In germline, CDR1 is MNHEY, CDR2 SMNVEV (reference sequence). The CDR3 consists of 15 residues. Primers: 60 Vbeta forward and 13 Jbeta reverse. Sequenced by immunoSEQ multiplex PCR; TCRdb stores in-frame clones only, minus some. This sample has under 35,000 clones, with around two thirds found just once. Study-wide findings and caveats: A later analysis by the authors found several of the most significant clusters apparently linked to common viral pathogens. Highly shared variants forming one cluster were likely a sequencing artifact.

The chain recombines TRBV27 with TRBJ2-5, with 9 bases matching TRBD2. The clonotype comes from a middle-aged man in good health and CMV-seropositive. Material for sequencing was PBMCs. The CDR3 is CASSTGLAGQETQYF. The CDR3 coding sequence is TGTGCCAGCAGTACGGGACTAGCAGGTCAAGAGACCCAGTACTTC.